What follows describes a single T cell receptor beta chain. In the authors' workflow: How many nucleated cells were present was estimated from reference gene primer amplification. Sequencing used immunoSEQ multiplex PCR; TCRdb keeps in-frame clones, though not all of them. V, J and clone size are taken as reported in that table, and D and trimming were inferred from the DNA itself. The table includes approximately 21,000 clones, roughly 89% detected once. The sample belongs to a study of blood T cell repertoires in COVID-19. Study at large: The United States, Italy and Spain were the sources of the acute and convalescent COVID-19 samples. The analysed material was cDNA or gDNA that came from T cells, B-cell-depleted T cells, or PBMCs.

Germline-derived CDR1 and CDR2 are LGHDT and YNNKEL (reference sequence). Trimming at V came to 6 bases and at J to 4 bases, leaving 7 bases not matched to a gene. The CDR3 spans 15 residues. The source of this sequence is a woman older than 75 with active or convalescent COVID-19. The sequenced sample was peripheral blood. The chain combines TRBV3-1 (or the pseudogene TRBV3-2) with TRBJ2-1; 9 bases match TRBD2. CDR3 protein: CASRQGTSRYNEQFF. CDR3 bases: TGTGCCAGCAGACAGGGGACTAGCAGGTACAATGAGCAGTTCTTC.